The 5 T cell receptor beta chains presented below share a single source sample, sequenced in a study of T cell responses to AZD1222 COVID-19 vaccine. TCRdb's table, derived via immunoSEQ multiplex PCR, lists solely in-frame clones and lacks some. The data show some 80,000 clones, roughly 86% seen once. This specimen was peripheral blood, taken on day 0 of AZD1222 vaccination. These receptors were collected from an adult in good health.

The rearrangement links TRBV7-3 to TRBJ2-2; the match to TRBD2 covers 8 bases. The V and J ends lost 3 bases and 0 bases, in that order; junction bases with no gene match: 6. The germline V gene has CDR1 SGHTA and CDR2 FQGTGA. The CDR3 loop spans 17 amino acids. The CDR3 here is CASSLIAGNANTGELFF. The CDR3, as DNA: TGTGCCAGCAGCTTGATAGCGGGGAACGCGAACACCGGGGAGCTGTTTTTT. Using reference TRBV7-3 and TRBJ2-2 for the parts outside the CDR3, the full variable domain is GAGVSQTPSNKVTEKGKYVELRCDPISGHTALYWYRQSLGQGPEFLIYFQGTGAADDSGLPNDRFFAVRPEGSVSTLKIQRTERGDSAVYLCASSLIAGNANTGELFFGEGSRLTVL.

The chain links TRBV7-2 to TRBJ2-7; D is undetermined. The CDR3 runs 13 residues. With 0 bases removed from V and 0 bases from J, the gap between germline ends came to 3 bases. CDR1 SGHTA and CDR2 FQGNSA come from the germline V gene. CDR3 sequence reads: CASSLAISYEQYF. CDR3 nucleotide sequence: TGTGCCAGCAGCTTAGCGATCTCCTACGAGCAGTACTTC.

This sequence joins TRBV11-3 and TRBJ2-3; D ambiguous. V dropped 1 base and J dropped 3 bases, with 11 bases sitting between them. Germline V CDR1 and CDR2: SGHNT, YENEEA. This CDR3 has 15 amino acids. CDR3 DNA sequence: TGTGCCAGCAGCTTAGGGGTCAGCGAAACAGATACGCAGTATTTT. Encoded protein: CASSLGVSETDTQYF.

The rearrangement links TRBV29-1 to TRBJ2-3, with D maybe TRBD2 (6 bases). The germline V and J ends were trimmed by 6 bases and 5 bases, with 15 bases remaining between them. CDR3 length: 13 residues. Germline V gene sequence: CDR1 SQVTM, CDR2 ANQGSEA. As DNA, the CDR3 is TGCAGCGTACCTTGGGGGGAGGTAGATACGCAGTATTTT. This codes for CSVPWGEVDTQYF.

The CDR3 bases are TGTGCCAGCAGTTACGCCCGGTGGGGTCCCGGGACTAGCTCTTACAATGAGCAGTTCTTC. Residues: CASSYARWGPGTSSYNEQFF. The chain carries TRBV6-2 or TRBV6-3 and TRBJ2-1; 9 bases fit TRBD2. Looked up from germline, CDR1 is MNHEY and CDR2 is SVGEGT. CDR3 length: 20 residues. The junction had 18 bases not matched to a gene; V was cut back by 2 bases and J by 4 bases.